This T cell receptor beta chain was observed in a study of human T cells and chemical hapten exposure. Each cDNA molecule in the library carried unique molecular identifiers. Methods used by the authors: Sampled TCR counts reached a median of around 100,000 per sample, with values ranging from roughly 20,000 to 700,000. TCRdb called the RACE reads again in MiXCR, with one record for every CDR3 protein. It is TCRdb's table, rather than the study itself, that gives the V and J calls and clone size. Here the sample spans 100,000 to 150,000 distinct CDR3 sequences, around 8.3% being singletons. From germline, CDR1 is SGHVS and CDR2 FQNEAQ. The CDR3 is made up of 17 amino acids. With 5 bases clipped from V and 3 bases from J, the junction kept 14 bases outside the gene matches. This clonotype was recorded a few times. The time point denotes: healthy volunteer bleed at 2 weeks. Whole blood that had not been fractionated was the source of extracted total RNA.

This chain uses TRBV7-8 with TRBJ2-3, with 7 bases lining up with TRBD1. This receptor was obtained from a male donor in good health. Some clones in this sample may be carry-over from other donors' samples. The source material was whole blood. CDR3 in DNA: TGTGCCAGCAGCCTTTACCGGGGCTCCAGGGGGACAGATACGCAGTATTTT. This codes for CASSLYRGSRGTDTQYF.